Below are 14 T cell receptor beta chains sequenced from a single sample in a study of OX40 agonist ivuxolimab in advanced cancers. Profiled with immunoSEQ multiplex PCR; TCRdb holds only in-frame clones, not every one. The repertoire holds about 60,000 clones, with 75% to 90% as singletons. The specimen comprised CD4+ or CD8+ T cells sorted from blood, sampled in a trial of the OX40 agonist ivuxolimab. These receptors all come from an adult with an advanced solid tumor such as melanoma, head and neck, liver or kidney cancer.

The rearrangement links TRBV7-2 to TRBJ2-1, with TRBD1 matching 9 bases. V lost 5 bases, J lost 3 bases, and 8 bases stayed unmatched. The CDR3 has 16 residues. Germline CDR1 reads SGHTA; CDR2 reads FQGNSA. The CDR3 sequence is CASSRTGVRGYNEQFF. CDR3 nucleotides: TGTGCCAGCAGCCGGACAGGGGTACGGGGCTACAATGAGCAGTTCTTC.

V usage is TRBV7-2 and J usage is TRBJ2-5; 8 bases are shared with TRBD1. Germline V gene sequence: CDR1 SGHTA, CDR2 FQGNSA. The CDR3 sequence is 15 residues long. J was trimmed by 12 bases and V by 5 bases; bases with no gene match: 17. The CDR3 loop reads CASSPRGRGLLFKYF. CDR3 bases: TGTGCCAGCAGCCCTAGGGGCAGGGGGCTTTTATTTAAGTACTTC.

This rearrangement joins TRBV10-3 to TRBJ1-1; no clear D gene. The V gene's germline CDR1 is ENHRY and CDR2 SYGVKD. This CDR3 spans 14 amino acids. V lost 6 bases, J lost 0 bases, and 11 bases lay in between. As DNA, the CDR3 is TGTGCCATCAGGCCGGCGGCGATGAACACTGAAGCTTTCTTT. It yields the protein CAIRPAAMNTEAFF.

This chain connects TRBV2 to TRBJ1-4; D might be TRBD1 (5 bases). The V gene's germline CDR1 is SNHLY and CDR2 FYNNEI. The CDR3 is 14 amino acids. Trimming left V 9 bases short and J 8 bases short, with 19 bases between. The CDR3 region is CASSKLREAEKLFF. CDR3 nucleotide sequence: TGTGCCAGTTCCAAGCTCAGGGAGGCGGAAAAACTGTTTTTT.

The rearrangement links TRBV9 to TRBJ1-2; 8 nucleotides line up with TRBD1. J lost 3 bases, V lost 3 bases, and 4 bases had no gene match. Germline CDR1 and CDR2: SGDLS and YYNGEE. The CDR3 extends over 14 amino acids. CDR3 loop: CASSGTGQDYGYTF. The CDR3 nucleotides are TGTGCCAGCAGCGGGACAGGGCAGGACTATGGCTACACCTTC.

This CDR3 reads CASSSLSGPQETQYF. The CDR3 bases are TGCGCCAGCAGCTCCCTGAGCGGGCCTCAAGAGACCCAGTACTTC. The chain joins TRBV5-1 to TRBJ2-5; D is possibly TRBD2 (6 bases). The CDR3 is made up of 15 amino acids. Germline loops: CDR1 SGHRS, CDR2 YFSETQ. V gave up 3 bases and J gave up 2 bases, with 14 bases separating them.

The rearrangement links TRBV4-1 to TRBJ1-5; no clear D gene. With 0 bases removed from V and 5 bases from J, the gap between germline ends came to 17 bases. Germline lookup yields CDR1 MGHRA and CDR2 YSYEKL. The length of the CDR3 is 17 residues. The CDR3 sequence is CASSQDHVTGIDQPQHF. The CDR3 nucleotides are TGCGCCAGCAGCCAAGATCATGTTACCGGGATCGATCAGCCCCAGCATTTT.

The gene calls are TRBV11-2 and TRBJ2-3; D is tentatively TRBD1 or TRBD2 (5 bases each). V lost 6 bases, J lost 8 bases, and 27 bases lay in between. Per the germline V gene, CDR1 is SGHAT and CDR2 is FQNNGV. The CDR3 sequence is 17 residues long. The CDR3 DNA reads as TGTGCCAGCAGACTTAGGGACGGCGGACCGGACCCTTTTACGCAGTATTTT. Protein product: CASRLRDGGPDPFTQYF.

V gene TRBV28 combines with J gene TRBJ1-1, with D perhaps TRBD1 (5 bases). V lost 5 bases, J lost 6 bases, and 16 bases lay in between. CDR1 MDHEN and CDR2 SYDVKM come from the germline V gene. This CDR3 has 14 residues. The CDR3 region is CASSRGSLTPEAFF. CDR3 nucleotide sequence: TGTGCCAGCAGTCGGGGCAGCTTAACCCCTGAAGCTTTCTTT.

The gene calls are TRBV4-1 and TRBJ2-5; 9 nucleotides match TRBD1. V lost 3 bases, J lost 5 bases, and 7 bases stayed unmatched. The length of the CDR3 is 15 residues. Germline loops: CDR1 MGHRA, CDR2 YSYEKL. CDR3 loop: CASSHTGTGHETQYF. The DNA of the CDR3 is TGCGCCAGCAGCCACACCGGGACAGGGCACGAGACCCAGTACTTC.

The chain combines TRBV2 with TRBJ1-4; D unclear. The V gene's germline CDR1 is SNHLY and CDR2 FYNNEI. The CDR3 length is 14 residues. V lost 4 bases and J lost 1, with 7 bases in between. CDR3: CASSGVITNEKLFF. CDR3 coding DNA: TGTGCCAGCAGTGGAGTTATAACTAATGAAAAACTGTTTTTT.

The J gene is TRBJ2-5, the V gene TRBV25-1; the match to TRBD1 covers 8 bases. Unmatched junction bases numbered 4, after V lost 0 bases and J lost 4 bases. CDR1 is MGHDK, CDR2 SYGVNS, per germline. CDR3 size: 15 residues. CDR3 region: CASSEYDRGSETQYF. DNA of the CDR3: TGTGCCAGCAGTGAATACGACAGGGGTTCAGAGACCCAGTACTTC.

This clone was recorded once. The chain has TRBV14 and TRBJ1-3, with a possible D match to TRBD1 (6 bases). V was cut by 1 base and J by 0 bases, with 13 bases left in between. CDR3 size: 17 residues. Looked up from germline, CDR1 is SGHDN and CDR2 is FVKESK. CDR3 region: CASSQGGTTFSGNTIYF. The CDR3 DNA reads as TGTGCCAGCAGCCAAGGGGGGACAACCTTCTCTGGAAACACCATATATTTT.

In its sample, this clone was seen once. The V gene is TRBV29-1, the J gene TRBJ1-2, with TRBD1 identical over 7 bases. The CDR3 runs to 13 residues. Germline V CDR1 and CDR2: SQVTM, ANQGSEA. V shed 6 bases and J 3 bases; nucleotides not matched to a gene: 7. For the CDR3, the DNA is TGCAGCGTCCCACCCGGGACAGACTATGGCTACACCTTC. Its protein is CSVPPGTDYGYTF.